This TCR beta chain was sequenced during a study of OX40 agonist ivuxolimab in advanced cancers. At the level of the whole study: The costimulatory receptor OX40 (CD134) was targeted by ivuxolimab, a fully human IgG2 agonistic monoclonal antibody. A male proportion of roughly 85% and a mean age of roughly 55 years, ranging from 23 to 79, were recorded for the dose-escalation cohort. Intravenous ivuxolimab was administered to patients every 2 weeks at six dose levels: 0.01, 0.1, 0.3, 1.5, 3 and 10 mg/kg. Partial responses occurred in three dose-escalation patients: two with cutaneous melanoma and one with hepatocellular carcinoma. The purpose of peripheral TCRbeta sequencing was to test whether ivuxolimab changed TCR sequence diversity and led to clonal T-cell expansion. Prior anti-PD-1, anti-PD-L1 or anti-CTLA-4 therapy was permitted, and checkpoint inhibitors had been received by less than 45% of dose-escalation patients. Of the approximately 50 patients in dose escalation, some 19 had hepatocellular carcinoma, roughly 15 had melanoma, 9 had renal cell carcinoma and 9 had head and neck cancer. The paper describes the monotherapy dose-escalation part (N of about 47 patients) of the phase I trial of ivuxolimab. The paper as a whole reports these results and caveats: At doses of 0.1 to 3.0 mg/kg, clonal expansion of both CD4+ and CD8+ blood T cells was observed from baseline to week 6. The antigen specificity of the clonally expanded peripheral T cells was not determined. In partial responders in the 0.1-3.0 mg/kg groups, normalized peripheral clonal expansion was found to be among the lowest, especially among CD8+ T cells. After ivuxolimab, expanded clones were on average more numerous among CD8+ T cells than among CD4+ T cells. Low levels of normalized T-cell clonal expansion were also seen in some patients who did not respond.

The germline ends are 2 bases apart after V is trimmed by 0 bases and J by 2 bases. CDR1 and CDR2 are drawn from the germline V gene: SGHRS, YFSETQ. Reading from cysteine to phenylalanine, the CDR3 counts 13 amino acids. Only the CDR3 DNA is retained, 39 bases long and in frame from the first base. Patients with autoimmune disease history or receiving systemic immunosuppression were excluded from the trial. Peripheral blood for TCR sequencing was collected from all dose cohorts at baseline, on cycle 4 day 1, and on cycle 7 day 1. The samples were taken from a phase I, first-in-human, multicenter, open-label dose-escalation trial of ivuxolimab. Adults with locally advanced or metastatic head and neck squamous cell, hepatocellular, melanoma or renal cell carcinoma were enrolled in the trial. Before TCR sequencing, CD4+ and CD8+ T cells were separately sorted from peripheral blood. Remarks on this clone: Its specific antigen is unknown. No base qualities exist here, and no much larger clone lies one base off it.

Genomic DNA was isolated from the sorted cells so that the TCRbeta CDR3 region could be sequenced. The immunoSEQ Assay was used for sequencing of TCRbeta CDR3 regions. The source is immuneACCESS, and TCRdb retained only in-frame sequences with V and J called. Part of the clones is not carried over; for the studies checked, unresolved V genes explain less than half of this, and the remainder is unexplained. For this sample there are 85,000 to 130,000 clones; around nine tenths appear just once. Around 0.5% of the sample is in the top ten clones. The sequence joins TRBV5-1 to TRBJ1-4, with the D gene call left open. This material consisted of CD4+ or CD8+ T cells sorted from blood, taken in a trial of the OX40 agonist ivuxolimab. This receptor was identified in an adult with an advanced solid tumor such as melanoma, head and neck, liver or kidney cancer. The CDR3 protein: CASSLATNEKLFF. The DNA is TGCGCCAGCAGCTTGGCCACTAATGAAAAACTGTTTTTT.